The 29 T cell receptor beta chains below all came from one sample that was sequenced in a study of T cell responses to AZD1222 COVID-19 vaccine. Clones were read by immunoSEQ multiplex PCR, and TCRdb kept only the in-frame ones, dropping some. The table records 130,000 to 150,000 clones, about 91% of them present only once. This specimen was peripheral blood, taken on day 0 of MenACWY control vaccination. These TCRs come from an adult in good health.

The chain recombines TRBV7-9 with TRBJ1-5, with 7 bases fitting TRBD1. Germline-derived CDR1 and CDR2 are SEHNR and FQNEAQ (reference sequence). This CDR3 contains 13 residues. The ends lost 3 bases at V and 9 bases at J; junction bases unmatched: 5. The CDR3 DNA reads TGTGCCAGCAGCTTCCGGGACAGCTCGCCCCAGCATTTT. Encoded protein: CASSFRDSSPQHF.

The CDR3, as DNA: TGTGCCAGCAGCCAAGCCAAGGACAGCTCAAATGAAAAACTGTTTTTT. Encoded protein: CASSQAKDSSNEKLFF. The V call is TRBV4-2, the J call TRBJ1-4; D is perhaps TRBD1 (6 bases). CDR1 and CDR2 (germline): LGHNA, YNFKEQ. V dropped 1 base and J dropped 5 bases, with 14 bases sitting between them. The CDR3 consists of 16 residues.

This chain uses TRBV11-3 with TRBJ2-3; the match to TRBD2 covers 8 bases. Per the germline V gene, CDR1 is SGHNT and CDR2 is YENEEA. V gave up 5 bases and J gave up 9 bases; unmatched junction bases: 13. The length of the CDR3 is 15 residues. The CDR3 coding sequence is TGTGCCAGCAGCGAGATAGGGACTAGTTTTGACACGCAGTATTTT. As protein: CASSEIGTSFDTQYF. Using reference TRBV11-3 and TRBJ2-3 for the parts outside the CDR3, the full variable domain is EAGVVQSPRYKIIEKKQPVAFWCNPISGHNTLYWYLQNLGQGPELLIRYENEEAVDDSQLPKDRFSAERLKGVDSTLKIQPAELGDSAVYLCASSEIGTSFDTQYFGPGTRLTVL.

The rearrangement links TRBV5-1 to TRBJ2-3; 12 bases line up with TRBD2. The V segment lost 4 bases and the J segment 4 bases; nucleotides outside the gene matches: 7. The CDR3 runs to 16 residues. Looked up from germline, CDR1 is SGHRS and CDR2 is YFSETQ. The CDR3 DNA follows: TGCGCCAGCAGCAGGACTAGCGGGGTAAACGCAGATACGCAGTATTTT. Translating it yields CASSRTSGVNADTQYF. Full variable domain (remainder filled in from reference TRBV5-1 and TRBJ2-3): KAGVTQTPRYLIKTRGQQVTLSCSPISGHRSVSWYQQTPGQGLQFLFEYFSETQRNKGNFPGRFSGRQFSNSRSEMNVSTLELGDSALYLCASSRTSGVNADTQYFGPGTRLTVL.

The genes are TRBV9 and TRBJ1-1; D uncertain. V dropped 0 bases and J dropped 0 bases, with 9 bases sitting between them. The length of the CDR3 is 15 residues. Germline loops: CDR1 SGDLS, CDR2 YYNGEE. As DNA, the CDR3 is TGTGCCAGCAGCGTAGGAGGGCGCCTGAACACTGAAGCTTTCTTT. It yields the protein CASSVGGRLNTEAFF.

The chain employs TRBV15 and TRBJ2-7; no reliable D call. The CDR3 sequence is 12 residues long. V lost 0 bases to trimming and J lost 6 bases, with 6 bases between them. Germline V gene data show CDR1 as LNHNV and CDR2 as YYDKDF (reference sequence). DNA for the CDR3: TGTGCCACCAGCAGAGATACCCTCGAGCAGTACTTC. Translating gives CATSRDTLEQYF.

With regard to this clone: The same CDR3 also results from other DNA sequences found in this sample. The chain uses TRBV15 and TRBJ1-1; TRBD1 agrees at 7 bases. The germline CDR1 and CDR2 sequences are LNHNV and YYDKDF (reference sequence). Trimming at V came to 0 bases and at J to 7 bases, leaving 8 bases not matched to a gene. This CDR3 is built from 15 residues. In DNA form, the CDR3 reads TGTGCCACCAGCAGAGATCTTAGGGGGCAGGGTGAAGCTTTCTTT. Amino acid sequence: CATSRDLRGQGEAFF.

The chain is built from TRBV4-1 and TRBJ2-7; the D call may be TRBD1 or TRBD2 (6 bases each). Germline-derived CDR1 and CDR2 are MGHRA and YSYEKL. V shed 4 bases and J shed 6 bases, with 19 bases lying between them. The CDR3 has 15 amino acids. CDR3 region: CASSPRGTGAVEQYF. In DNA, the CDR3 is TGCGCCAGCAGCCCACGGGGGACGGGGGCCGTCGAGCAGTACTTC.

The chain couples TRBV25-1 to TRBJ1-2; 7 bases are shared with TRBD1. V lost 0 bases to trimming and J lost 7 bases; unmatched junction nucleotides: 8. In germline, CDR1 is MGHDK, CDR2 SYGVNS. The CDR3 totals 15 residues. DNA of the CDR3: TGTGCCAGCAGTGAATATCCGGCAGGGGGGGGTGGCTACACCTTC. Translation: CASSEYPAGGGGYTF.

J is TRBJ1-2 and V is TRBV27; D unresolved. CDR1 and CDR2 from the germline V gene are MNHEY and SMNVEV (reference sequence). The CDR3 consists of 17 residues. V lost 3 bases to trimming and J lost 4 bases, with 21 bases between them. CDR3 in amino acids: CASSFQPVGGLSYGYTF. CDR3 DNA sequence: TGTGCCAGCAGTTTCCAACCAGTGGGTGGGCTGAGCTATGGCTACACCTTC.

The CDR3 region has the DNA TGTGCCAGCAGCCAAGATCGGAGACAGAACACTGAAGCTTTCTTT. Translating gives CASSQDRRQNTEAFF. The chain carries TRBV4-2 and TRBJ1-1; D unclear. Per the germline V gene, CDR1 is LGHNA and CDR2 is YNFKEQ. Trimming left V 0 bases short and J 1 base short, with 9 bases between. This CDR3 is 15 amino acids long.

This clone was observed a single time. V usage is TRBV12-3 or TRBV12-4 and J usage is TRBJ1-1; tentatively, D is TRBD1 (6 bases). The CDR3 is 13 residues long. V dropped 6 bases and J dropped 4 bases, with 12 bases sitting between them. The CDR3 nucleotides are TGTGCCAGCAGGGTGACAGGCTTCACTGAAGCTTTCTTT. Its protein is CASRVTGFTEAFF.

V gene TRBV20-1 combines with J gene TRBJ2-1; TRBD2 matches 8 bases. CDR3 length equals 12 residues. The trim removed 3 bases at V and 7 bases at J, leaving 2 bases unmatched. Germline V gene sequence: CDR1 DFQATT, CDR2 SNEGSKA (reference sequence). CDR3 protein: CSASSGGNEQFF. In nucleotides, the CDR3 is TGCAGTGCTAGTTCGGGGGGGAATGAGCAGTTCTTC.

The V gene is TRBV7-9, the J gene TRBJ2-7; no definite D call. The CDR3 contains 12 residues. The V end lost 4 bases, the J end lost 5 bases, and 9 bases lay between the germline ends. Germline CDR1 is SEHNR and CDR2 is FQNEAQ (reference sequence). The CDR3 DNA reads as TGTGCCAGCAGCTACCTCGGCCACGAGCAGTACTTC. It encodes CASSYLGHEQYF.

Comments on this clone: Other DNA sequences within the sample encode an identical CDR3. The chain combines TRBV7-9 with TRBJ1-1; perhaps TRBD1 as D (6 bases). The V and J ends lost 3 bases and 1 base respectively, with 12 bases between them. There are 15 residues in the CDR3. Germline assignment: CDR1 SEHNR and CDR2 FQNEAQ (reference sequence). The CDR3 DNA reads TGTGCCAGCAGCTTTCTGACAGGTGGGAACACTGAAGCTTTCTTT. Translated, it gives CASSFLTGGNTEAFF.

The chain has TRBV19 and TRBJ1-6; D is ambiguous. The germline gives CDR1 LNHDA, CDR2 SQIVND (reference sequence). V lost 3 bases, J lost 8 bases, and 8 bases lay in between. The CDR3 is made up of 13 amino acids. Here the CDR3 reads CASSIGLDSPLHF. For the CDR3, the DNA is TGTGCCAGTAGTATCGGGCTCGATTCACCCCTCCACTTT.

Comments on this clone: The sample contains more than one DNA sequence encoding this CDR3. This chain links TRBV6-5 with TRBJ1-1; D call uncertain. The V gene lost 2 bases and the J gene lost 1 base, with 8 bases spanning the gap. CDR1 is MNHEY and CDR2 is SVGAGI in the germline V gene. The CDR3 length is 14 residues. As DNA, the CDR3 is TGTGCCAGCAGTTACCGAACCGGGAACACTGAAGCTTTCTTT. Protein sequence: CASSYRTGNTEAFF.

This clone was seen only once. The chain links TRBV10-3 to TRBJ1-2; possible D gene TRBD1, 5 bases. Trimming stripped 2 bases from V and 4 bases from J, with 11 bases between. The CDR3 totals 14 residues. CDR1 is ENHRY, CDR2 SYGVKD, per germline. CDR3 loop: CAISEGQGLYGYTF. As DNA, the CDR3 is TGTGCCATCAGTGAGGGGCAGGGCCTCTATGGCTACACCTTC.

The genes are TRBV10-1 and TRBJ2-7; 15 bases align to TRBD2. Losses at the gene ends were 4 bases for V and 5 bases for J; bases not matched to a gene: 12. Germline V gene data show CDR1 as WNHNN and CDR2 as SYGVQD (reference sequence). The CDR3 contains 18 residues. The CDR3 here is CASSVRGLAGGTLHEQYF. CDR3 DNA: TGCGCCAGCAGTGTTAGGGGACTAGCGGGAGGCACCCTACACGAGCAGTACTTC.

The rearrangement links TRBV4-2 to TRBJ1-1; no firm D call. V was trimmed by 1 base and J by 0 bases, leaving 12 bases between them. Germline V CDR1 and CDR2: LGHNA, YNFKEQ. The CDR3 runs to 16 residues. CDR3 sequence (DNA): TGTGCCAGCAGCCAAGGCCCCAAGGGAATGAACACTGAAGCTTTCTTT. It specifies CASSQGPKGMNTEAFF.

V and J are TRBV9 and TRBJ1-3; no definite D call. Trimming took off 4 bases at V and 3 bases at J, with 2 bases between the two ends. This CDR3 spans 11 amino acids. Germline lookup yields CDR1 SGDLS and CDR2 YYNGEE. CDR3 bases: TGTGCCAGCAGCAATGGAAACACCATATATTTT. Translated, it gives CASSNGNTIYF.

The V and J genes are TRBV7-8 and TRBJ2-4; D call uncertain. This CDR3 has 16 amino acids. Germline CDR1 SGHVS, CDR2 FQNEAQ. V was shortened by 3 bases and J by 2 bases, with 14 bases between the two germline ends. The CDR3 nucleotides are TGTGCCAGCAGCTTGGATTTGCCCGTAACCAAAAACATTCAGTACTTC. Protein: CASSLDLPVTKNIQYF.

The chain links TRBV24-1 to TRBJ1-5; D is unclear. Germline V gene sequence: CDR1 KGHDR, CDR2 SFDVKD. CDR3 length: 13 residues. Trimming took 4 bases from V and 5 from J, leaving 8 bases between them. DNA for the CDR3: TGTGCCACCAGTGACAGGACGGATCAGCCCCAGCATTTT. Protein: CATSDRTDQPQHF.

The chain carries TRBV4-3 and TRBJ2-3; 11 nucleotides match TRBD2. V was pared by 4 bases and J by 4 bases, with 7 bases of the junction left unmatched. Looked up from germline, CDR1 is LGHNA and CDR2 is YSLEER. This CDR3 is built from 16 residues. CDR3 bases: TGCGCCAGCAGCCGAACCGGGACTAGCGGATCAGATACGCAGTATTTT. Amino acid sequence: CASSRTGTSGSDTQYF.

The chain links TRBV5-1 to TRBJ2-7; D is perhaps TRBD2 (6 bases). The CDR3 has 15 residues. CDR1 and CDR2 from the germline V gene are SGHRS and YFSETQ. V was pared by 3 bases and J by 3 bases, with 16 bases between. The CDR3 nucleotides are TGCGCCAGCAGCTGGCCACCCGGGGGTAGCTACGAGCAGTACTTC. This codes for CASSWPPGGSYEQYF.

The chain is built from TRBV7-2 and TRBJ1-2, with TRBD1 as a possible D gene (5 bases). Germline loops: CDR1 SGHTA, CDR2 FQGNSA. This CDR3 is built from 15 residues. Trimming shortened V by 6 bases and J by 4 bases, and 18 bases separated the two germline ends. The CDR3 loop reads CASSIDGDLAYGYTF. The CDR3 region has the DNA TGTGCCAGCAGTATAGACGGGGACTTGGCCTATGGCTACACCTTC. Full variable domain (rest looked up from reference TRBV7-2 and TRBJ1-2): GAGVSQSPSNKVTEKGKDVELRCDPISGHTALYWYRQSLGQGLEFLIYFQGNSAPDKSGLPSDRFSAERTGGSVSTLTIQRTQQEDSAVYLCASSIDGDLAYGYTFGSGTRLTVV.

The chain employs TRBV4-3 and TRBJ2-1; the D gene is possibly TRBD1 (6 bases). Germline V gives CDR1 LGHNA, CDR2 YSLEER. V lost 0 bases, J lost 9 bases, and 24 bases lay in between. The CDR3 covers 18 residues. CDR3 coding DNA: TGCGCCAGCAGCCAAGAACTAAGCCGATGGACAGTCGGTGTTGAGCAGTTCTTC. Protein product: CASSQELSRWTVGVEQFF.

The rearrangement joins TRBV11-2 to TRBJ1-2; D gene ambiguous. The CDR3 contains 13 residues. The ends were cut back, 5 bases at V and 4 bases at J, with 11 bases in the middle. Looked up from germline, CDR1 is SGHAT and CDR2 is FQNNGV. The CDR3 protein is CASSPSRTYGYTF. The CDR3 region has the DNA TGTGCCAGCAGCCCATCCCGGACCTATGGCTACACCTTC.

V and J are TRBV2 and TRBJ1-3; no firm D call. The ends were cut back, 7 bases at V and 0 bases at J, with 13 bases in the middle. In germline, CDR1 is SNHLY, CDR2 FYNNEI. The CDR3 is 15 residues long. DNA of the CDR3: TGTGCCAGCACCCGGACGGGCCTCTCTGGAAACACCATATATTTT. Encoded protein: CASTRTGLSGNTIYF.